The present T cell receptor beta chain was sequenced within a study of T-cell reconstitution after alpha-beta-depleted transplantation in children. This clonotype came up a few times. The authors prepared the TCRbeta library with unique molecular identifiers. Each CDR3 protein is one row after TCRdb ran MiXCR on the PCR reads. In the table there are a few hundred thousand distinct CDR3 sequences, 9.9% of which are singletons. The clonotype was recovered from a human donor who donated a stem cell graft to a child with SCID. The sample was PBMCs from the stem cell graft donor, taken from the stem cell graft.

CDR3 in amino acids: CSASGGPNTEAFF. The CDR3 nucleotides are TGCAGTGCTAGCGGGGGTCCTAACACTGAAGCTTTCTTT. The chain joins TRBV20-1 to TRBJ1-1; D is possibly TRBD1 (5 bases). CDR3 length equals 13 residues. Trimming cost V 3 bases and J 2 bases, with 10 bases left between them. Germline assignment: CDR1 DFQATT and CDR2 SNEGSKA (reference sequence).